What follows are 21 T cell receptor beta chains derived from one specimen sequenced in a study of shared clonotypes between healthy human individuals (dated by TCRdb to 2020 to 2021). The library was prepared using the immunoSEQ multiplex PCR assay. TCRdb took this table from immuneACCESS and kept in-frame rearrangements with V and J called. Such tables lack part of the clones; where checked against another copy, unresolved V genes explain under half of the gap, and the rest is unexplained. In this sample the table shows a few hundred thousand clones, around 81% of which occur a single time. The ten top clones hold more than 10% of the sample. What was sequenced was PBMCs. Receptors were obtained from a woman in her thirties or forties in good health. Some clones in this sample may be carry-over from other donors' samples.

This clone appeared once. The rearrangement links TRBV11-2 to TRBJ2-1, with no clear D. Looked up from germline, CDR1 is SGHAT and CDR2 is FQNNGV. The CDR3 covers 15 residues. Deletions cut 5 bases from V and 2 bases from J, with 13 bases between. CDR3 nucleotides: TGTGCCAGCAGCCCCCCCGTTGGAGCCTACAATGAGCAGTTCTTC. Its protein product is CASSPPVGAYNEQFF.

This clone was seen only once. This chain links TRBV13 with TRBJ1-2; D ambiguous. This CDR3 spans 12 amino acids. V gave up 4 bases and J gave up 2 bases, with 5 bases separating them. In germline, CDR1 is PRHDT, CDR2 FYEKMQ (reference sequence). The DNA of the CDR3 is TGTGCCAGCAGCTCGAGAAACTATGGCTACACCTTC. Translation: CASSSRNYGYTF.

The chain has TRBV27 and TRBJ2-7; D unclear. Germline CDR1 and CDR2: MNHEY and SMNVEV (reference sequence). With 6 bases removed from V and 3 bases from J, the gap between germline ends came to 15 bases. The CDR3 contains 14 residues. This CDR3 is CASSTLGPSYEQYF. CDR3 sequence (DNA): TGTGCCAGCAGCACCCTTGGGCCAAGCTACGAGCAGTACTTC.

About this clone: Possible read error: a much larger clone is one base away. The CDR3 DNA reads as TGTGCCAGCAGGCCTAGGGATACTGAAGCTTTCTTT. Its translation: CASRPRDTEAFF. The genes are TRBV7-9 and TRBJ1-1; no firm D call. Looked up from germline, CDR1 is SEHNR and CDR2 is FQNEAQ (reference sequence). This CDR3 is 12 amino acids long. Trimming stripped 6 bases from V and 5 bases from J, with 10 bases between.

The rearrangement joins TRBV27 to TRBJ2-7, with D possibly matching TRBD2 (6 bases). The CDR3 totals 18 residues. The V gene's germline CDR1 is MNHEY and CDR2 SMNVEV (reference sequence). The ends were cut back, 3 bases at V and 1 base at J, with 22 bases in the middle. This CDR3 is CASSFLGVEGLRSYEQYF. CDR3 DNA: TGTGCCAGCAGTTTCCTGGGGGTGGAGGGTCTTCGTTCCTACGAGCAGTACTTC.

The chain combines TRBV27 with TRBJ1-1; weak D call: TRBD1 (6 bases). Deletions cut 7 bases from V and 5 bases from J, with 23 bases between. The CDR3 spans 16 residues. The germline V gene encodes CDR1 MNHEY and CDR2 SMNVEV (reference sequence). The CDR3 DNA sequence: TGTGCCAGCACTCGAGAAGGGGGGGGTAGGAGGACTGAAGCTTTCTTT. Translated: CASTREGGGRRTEAFF.

The J gene is TRBJ1-2, the V gene TRBV30; D is unclear. The CDR3 spans 13 residues. V was shortened by 1 base and J by 9 bases, with 15 bases between the two germline ends. Germline V gene sequence: CDR1 GTSNPN, CDR2 SVGIG (reference sequence). The CDR3 loop reads CAWSENEDRRYTF. CDR3 coding DNA: TGTGCCTGGAGTGAAAATGAGGACCGCCGCTACACCTTC.

This clone is deemed medium-sized. This specimen includes other DNA sequences encoding the same CDR3. The chain has TRBV9 and TRBJ1-1; 9 bases fit TRBD1. This CDR3 comprises 15 residues. V lost 0 bases and J lost 6; bases outside the gene matches: 6. Germline V CDR1 and CDR2: SGDLS, YYNGEE. In DNA, the CDR3 is TGTGCCAGCAGCGTAGGGGGACAGGGCCATTCTGAAGCTTTCTTT. It yields the protein CASSVGGQGHSEAFF.

The CDR3 DNA is TGCAGCGTTGAAGGGGTCAGCGGGAGCTCCTACAATGAGCAGTTCTTC. This encodes CSVEGVSGSSYNEQFF. The chain carries TRBV29-1 and TRBJ2-1, with 8 bases matching TRBD2. Germline V gene data show CDR1 as SQVTM and CDR2 as ANQGSEA. This CDR3 spans 16 amino acids. J lost 0 bases, V lost 1 base, and 5 bases had no gene match.

This clone was observed a few times. The rearrangement joins TRBV5-5 to TRBJ1-5, with a weak D call TRBD1 (6 bases). This CDR3 contains 13 residues. The V gene's germline CDR1 is SGHKS and CDR2 YYEKEE (reference sequence). V was clipped by 0 bases and J by 6 bases, with 7 bases between them. The CDR3 coding sequence is TGTGCCAGCAGCTTGGTAGGGGGTCAGCCCCAGCATTTT. Protein sequence: CASSLVGGQPQHF.

The chain is built from TRBV29-1 and TRBJ1-1; TRBD1 matches 9 bases. The CDR3 is 13 amino acids. Germline V gives CDR1 SQVTM, CDR2 ANQGSEA. Germline trimming cut 4 bases from V and 7 bases from J; bases unmatched to any gene: 7. CDR3 loop: CSVAAQGAGEAFF. The CDR3, as DNA: TGCAGCGTTGCCGCACAGGGGGCTGGTGAAGCTTTCTTT. Variable domain in full (rest from reference TRBV29-1 and TRBJ1-1): SAVISQKPSRDICQRGTSLTIQCQVDSQVTMMFWYRQQPGQSLTLIATANQGSEATYESGFVIDKFPISRPNLTFSTLTVSNMSPEDSSIYLCSVAAQGAGEAFFGQGTRLTVV.

This chain joins TRBV30 and TRBJ1-3; D not certain. Germline CDR1 GTSNPN, CDR2 SVGIG (reference sequence). Trimming took 0 bases from V and 7 from J, leaving 16 bases between them. CDR3 length equals 15 residues. CDR3 in DNA: TGTGCCTGGAGTGTACCCCGGTTATCGGGGAACACCATATATTTT. It codes for CAWSVPRLSGNTIYF. The variable domain in full, completed from reference TRBV30 and TRBJ1-3, reads SQTIHQWPATLVQPVGSPLSLECTVEGTSNPNLYWYRQAAGRGLQLLFYSVGIGQISSEVPQNLSASRPQDRQFILSSKKLLLSDSGFYLCAWSVPRLSGNTIYFGEGSWLTVV.

In its sample, this clone was seen a few times. Other DNA sequences in this sample translate to the same CDR3. The V and J genes are TRBV5-4 and TRBJ2-7; no reliable D call. Germline V gives CDR1 SGHNT, CDR2 YYREEE (reference sequence). Deletions cut 0 bases from V and 3 bases from J, with 1 base between. This CDR3 spans 11 amino acids. The CDR3 DNA follows: TGTGCCAGCAGCTTGGGCTACGAGCAGTACTTC. It specifies CASSLGYEQYF.

The rearrangement uses TRBV6-1 and TRBJ2-5, with TRBD1 matching over 11 bases. Germline-derived CDR1 and CDR2 are MNHNS and SASEGT. V lost 5 bases, J lost 4 bases, and 6 bases stayed unmatched. This CDR3 is 15 amino acids long. CDR3 coding DNA: TGTGCCAGCAGTATCGGACAGGGGGCTGTAGAGACCCAGTACTTC. Translating it yields CASSIGQGAVETQYF.

The chain employs TRBV19 and TRBJ1-5, with D possibly being TRBD1 (5 bases). Germline V gives CDR1 LNHDA, CDR2 SQIVND (reference sequence). V lost 3 bases, J lost 4 bases, and 13 bases lay in between. This CDR3 comprises 15 residues. The CDR3 nucleotides are TGTGCCAGTAGTATGTTGGCTAGGGGAAATCAGCCCCAGCATTTT. This translates into CASSMLARGNQPQHF.

This clone was detected a few times. J is TRBJ2-7 and V is TRBV11-2; TRBD2 aligns across 11 bases. V shed 2 bases, J shed 6 bases, and the junction held 9 bases outside the gene matches. Per germline, CDR1 SGHAT and CDR2 FQNNGV. This CDR3 region has 16 residues. CDR3 in amino acids: CASSLFMVAGGREQYF. The DNA of the CDR3 is TGTGCCAGCAGCTTATTTATGGTAGCGGGAGGGCGCGAGCAGTACTTC. Filled out from reference TRBV11-2 and TRBJ2-7, the complete variable domain reads EAGVAQSPRYKIIEKRQSVAFWCNPISGHATLYWYQQILGQGPKLLIQFQNNGVVDDSQLPKDRFSAERLKGVDSTLKIQPAKLEDSAVYLCASSLFMVAGGREQYFGPGTRLTVT.

This chain uses TRBV7-3 with TRBJ1-1; D not certain. Germline V CDR1 and CDR2: SGHTA, FQGTGA. The CDR3 runs to 15 residues. The ends were cut back, 2 bases at V and 0 bases at J, with 10 bases in the middle. CDR3 nucleotide sequence: TGTGCCAGCAGCTTACTCGGGGAGGTGAACACTGAAGCTTTCTTT. This sequence encodes CASSLLGEVNTEAFF.

CDR3 bases: TGTGCCAGCAGCTTAATTGGAAGCAGCACAGATACGCAGTATTTT. This encodes CASSLIGSSTDTQYF. The chain couples TRBV7-3 to TRBJ2-3; no firm D call. The V gene lost 1 base and the J gene lost 0 bases, with 8 bases spanning the gap. The CDR3 contains 15 residues. In germline, CDR1 is SGHTA, CDR2 FQGTGA.

This clone was picked up many times. The chain uses TRBV19 and TRBJ1-1; D is uncertain. CDR1 and CDR2 (germline): LNHDA, SQIVND (reference sequence). This CDR3 region has 13 residues. V dropped 3 bases and J dropped 11 bases, with 16 bases sitting between them. The CDR3, as DNA: TGTGCCAGTAGTATGAGATGGAGGGAAAGTGCTTTCTTT. Protein sequence: CASSMRWRESAFF. Drawing the rest from reference TRBV19 and TRBJ1-1, the complete variable domain is DGGITQSPKYLFRKEGQNVTLSCEQNLNHDAMYWYRQDPGQGLRLIYYSQIVNDFQKGDIAEGYSVSREKKESFPLTVTSAQKNPTAFYLCASSMRWRESAFFGQGTRLTVV.

This chain uses TRBV11-2 with TRBJ1-3, with 9 positions matching TRBD1. The length of the CDR3 is 15 residues. J was trimmed by 3 bases and V by 8 bases; bases with no gene match: 8. Germline V gene sequence: CDR1 SGHAT, CDR2 FQNNGV. The CDR3 region has the DNA TGTGCCAGCGACGAACAGGGGGCTGGTGGAAACACCATATATTTT. Translation: CASDEQGAGGNTIYF.

The rearrangement uses TRBV6-6 and TRBJ2-2, with TRBD1 matching 9 bases. This CDR3 spans 15 amino acids. V trimming: 7 bases; J trimming: 3 bases; junction bases outside the gene matches: 6. Germline CDR1 is MNHNY and CDR2 is SVGAGI (reference sequence). In DNA, the CDR3 is TGTGCCAGCATCCGGGACAGGGTGGACACCGGGGAGCTGTTTTTT. This encodes CASIRDRVDTGELFF.